One and the same sample provided the 7 T cell receptor beta chains below, sequenced in a study of lymphopenia after photon versus proton radiotherapy. Some clones are missing from TCRdb's copy, which holds only in-frame ones; the method was immunoSEQ multiplex PCR. This repertoire shows fewer than 30,000 clones, roughly 90% found once; its top ten account for approximately 0.74%. This material consisted of peripheral blood, taken from a patient treated with photon-based radiotherapy. The receptors here all came from a woman aged 45-65 years with cholangiocarcinoma.

This clone was counted a single time. The rearrangement links TRBV4-3 to TRBJ2-7, with D perhaps TRBD1 (5 bases). CDR3 length: 14 amino acids. Trimming cost V 0 bases and J 3 bases, with 9 bases left between them. The germline gives CDR1 LGHNA, CDR2 YSLEER. CDR3 region: CASSQERQNYEQYF. The CDR3 DNA reads TGCGCCAGCAGCCAAGAGAGACAGAACTACGAGCAGTACTTC.

The CDR3 DNA sequence: TGTGCCAGCAGTGAAGCGGGCGTAAGGGACCCCTTGAACACTGAAGCTTTCTTT. Its protein is CASSEAGVRDPLNTEAFF. The rearrangement joins TRBV2 to TRBJ1-1; TRBD1 might be the D (5 bases). Germline V lookup: CDR1 SNHLY, CDR2 FYNNEI. The CDR3 runs 18 residues. V lost 0 bases, J lost 0 bases, and 17 bases lay in between.

V usage is TRBV10-1 and J usage is TRBJ1-3; TRBD1 aligns across 8 bases. The length of the CDR3 is 13 residues. The V gene's germline CDR1 is WNHNN and CDR2 SYGVQD (reference sequence). The V gene end was trimmed by 6 bases and the J gene end by 5 bases; junction bases not matched to a gene: 3. CDR3 protein: CASRQGGRNTIYF. CDR3 DNA: TGCGCCAGCAGACAGGGGGGGAGAAACACCATATATTTT.

The chain is built from TRBV10-3 and TRBJ2-2; 8 nucleotides match TRBD1. CDR1 is ENHRY and CDR2 is SYGVKD in the germline V gene. The J segment lost 3 bases and the V segment lost 0 bases, leaving 9 bases of the junction unmatched. The CDR3 totals 18 residues. The CDR3 DNA is TGTGCCATCAGTGAGTCGGGAGTGACAGGGGATTACACCGGGGAGCTGTTTTTT. Translation gives CAISESGVTGDYTGELFF.

The rearrangement uses TRBV27 and TRBJ2-1; weak D call: TRBD2 (6 bases). The CDR3 is 15 amino acids. V lost 3 bases to trimming and J lost 0 bases, with 9 bases between them. In germline, CDR1 is MNHEY, CDR2 SMNVEV (reference sequence). The CDR3 sequence is CASSFFGGSYNEQFF. CDR3 sequence (DNA): TGTGCCAGCAGTTTTTTCGGGGGCTCCTACAATGAGCAGTTCTTC.

This clone was seen only once. The V gene is TRBV9, the J gene TRBJ2-7, with TRBD1 as a possible D gene (5 bases). Trimming removed 7 bases at V and 0 bases at J, with 8 bases between. Germline V gene lookup returns CDR1 SGDLS and CDR2 YYNGEE. This CDR3 contains 12 residues. CDR3 residues: CASGDSSYEQYF. The CDR3 coding sequence is TGTGCCAGCGGAGACAGCTCCTACGAGCAGTACTTC.

The V call is TRBV28, the J call TRBJ2-4; TRBD2 might be the D (5 bases). V lost 3 bases and J 0 bases, leaving 18 bases between the germline ends. The CDR3 covers 18 residues. CDR1 is MDHEN and CDR2 is SYDVKM in the germline V gene. CDR3: CASSFQDSPVLAKNIQYF. CDR3 DNA: TGTGCCAGCAGTTTCCAGGACTCCCCGGTCCTAGCCAAAAACATTCAGTACTTC.